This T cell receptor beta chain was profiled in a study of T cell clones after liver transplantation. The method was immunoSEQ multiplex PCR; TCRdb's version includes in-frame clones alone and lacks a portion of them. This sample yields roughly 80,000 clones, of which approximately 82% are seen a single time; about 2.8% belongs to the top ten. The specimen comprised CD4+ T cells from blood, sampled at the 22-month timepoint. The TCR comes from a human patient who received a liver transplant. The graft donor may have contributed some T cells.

The CDR3 DNA reads as TGTGCCAGCAGCTTAGGGAAGTTGGGCAGCGTCTATGGCTACACCTTC. It codes for CASSLGKLGSVYGYTF. The V gene is TRBV7-9, the J gene TRBJ1-2, with D uncertain. CDR1 and CDR2 from the germline V gene are SEHNR and FQNEAQ (reference sequence). The CDR3 is made up of 16 amino acids. With 1 base removed from V and 4 bases from J, the gap between germline ends came to 16 bases. Together with reference TRBV7-9 and TRBJ1-2, the CDR3 gives the full variable domain: DTGVSQNPRHKITKRGQNVTFRCDPISEHNRLYWYRQTLGQGPEFLTYFQNEAQLEKSRLLSDRFSAERPKGSFSTLEIQRTEQGDSAMYLCASSLGKLGSVYGYTFGSGTRLTVV.